This T cell receptor (beta chain) was retrieved from a study of OX40 agonist ivuxolimab in advanced cancers. The CDR3 runs to 13 residues. The junction had 6 bases not matched to a gene; V was cut back by 8 bases and J by 6 bases. The germline V gene encodes CDR1 MNHEY and CDR2 SMNVEV (reference sequence). Clones were sequenced by immunoSEQ multiplex PCR, and TCRdb holds only the in-frame ones, with some missing. The sample includes some 100,000 clones, approximately 90% of them seen just once. V gene TRBV27 combines with J gene TRBJ1-5; 8 bases are a match to TRBD1. The TCR comes from an adult with an advanced solid tumor such as melanoma, head and neck, liver or kidney cancer. This material consisted of CD4+ or CD8+ T cells sorted from blood, taken in a trial of the OX40 agonist ivuxolimab. The CDR3 here is CASWDRQGQPQHF. The DNA of the CDR3 is TGTGCCAGCTGGGACAGGCAGGGTCAGCCCCAGCATTTT.